The 13 T cell receptor beta chains below come from one sample, sequenced in a study of post-analysis software for immune sequencing data. Findings and caveats of the study: In patients, TRBV5-6, TRBV5-1 and TRBV20-1 belonged to roughly 5 TRBV segments found more frequently than in controls.

For these TCRs, the target antigens are not known. Carried by the TCR beta cDNA libraries were unique molecular identifiers. TCRdb re-called the PCR reads with MiXCR, one entry per CDR3 protein. The sample lists around 260,000 distinct CDR3 sequences, 36% seen once, with 4.5% to 5.5% in the top ten. The sequencing sample was made of blood. These receptors were taken from a girl under 18 with multiple sclerosis.

V gene TRBV20-1 combines with J gene TRBJ2-3; D ambiguous. Germline values: CDR1 DFQATT, CDR2 SNEGSKA (reference sequence). The CDR3 extends over 14 amino acids. Trimming shortened V by 5 bases and J by 2 bases, and 14 bases separated the two germline ends. The CDR3 region is CSASPGLSTDTQYF. DNA for the CDR3: TGCAGTGCTTCACCGGGCCTTTCCACAGATACGCAGTATTTT.

This clonotype came up many times. J is TRBJ2-1 and V is TRBV24-1; 9 bases are shared with TRBD2. Per the germline V gene, CDR1 is KGHDR and CDR2 is SFDVKD. The CDR3 contains 16 residues. V was clipped by 4 bases and J by 5 bases; unmatched bases: 8. The CDR3 nucleotides read TGTGCCACCAGTGACCATAGCGGGAGAAGTAACAATGAGCAGTTCTTC. Encoded protein: CATSDHSGRSNNEQFF.

In regard to this clonotype: It may be a read error: a sequence one base away is much more abundant. Written as DNA, the CDR3 is TGTGCCAGCAACTCCGATCCGGGACGCGAAGATGAAGCTTTCTTT. Translated: CASNSDPGREDEAFF. The gene calls are TRBV7-6 and TRBJ1-1; D is possibly TRBD1 (5 bases). CDR1 SGHVS and CDR2 FNYEAQ come from the germline V gene. This CDR3 region has 15 residues. The V gene lost 7 bases and the J gene lost 7 bases, with 22 bases spanning the gap. Based on the CDR3 plus reference TRBV7-6 and TRBJ1-1, the full variable domain is GAGVSQSPRYKVTKRGQDVALRCDPISGHVSLYWYRQALGQGPEFLTYFNYEAQQDKSGLPNDRFSAERPEGSISTLTIQRTEQRDSAMYRCASNSDPGREDEAFFGQGTRLTVV.

This clonotype was seen only a few times. This chain connects TRBV29-1 to TRBJ2-1; TRBD2 matches at 8 bases. J was trimmed by 6 bases and V by 4 bases; bases with no gene match: 5. This CDR3 has 13 amino acids. The germline CDR1 and CDR2 sequences are SQVTM and ANQGSEA. The CDR3: CSVARGGCNEQFF. As DNA, the CDR3 is TGCAGCGTTGCACGGGGGGGATGCAATGAGCAGTTCTTC.

The chain links TRBV6-2 or TRBV6-3 to TRBJ2-5, with 7 positions matching TRBD2. The tail of the sequence fits TRBJ2-7 better, so the J call may be wrong. Germline lookup yields CDR1 MNHEY and CDR2 SVGEGT. The CDR3 length is 13 residues. The CDR3 reads CASSYSTSTEQYF. CDR3 coding DNA: TGTGCCAGCAGTTACTCGACTAGCACCGAGCAGTACTTC.

The rearrangement links TRBV10-3 to TRBJ1-1; D not certain. Trimming took 3 bases from V and 0 from J, leaving 11 bases between them. Germline V gives CDR1 ENHRY, CDR2 SYGVKD. The CDR3 loop spans 15 amino acids. The CDR3 nucleotides read TGTGCCATCAGTGACTACGAGGACCTGAACACTGAAGCTTTCTTT. This translates into CAISDYEDLNTEAFF.

This chain uses TRBV20-1 with TRBJ2-1; TRBD1 agrees at 7 bases. Looked up from germline, CDR1 is DFQATT and CDR2 is SNEGSKA (reference sequence). V was clipped by 4 bases and J by 6 bases; unmatched bases: 12. There are 15 residues in the CDR3. CDR3 protein: CSATPKRQGRNEQFF. The DNA of the CDR3 is TGCAGTGCTACCCCAAAGCGACAGGGACGCAATGAGCAGTTCTTC.

This clonotype was seen many times. This rearrangement joins TRBV6-1 to TRBJ2-3, with D uncertain. V shed 4 bases and J shed 6 bases, with 14 bases lying between them. The CDR3 runs 14 residues. Germline V gene lookup returns CDR1 MNHNS and CDR2 SASEGT. The CDR3 is CASSAPGSVDTQYF. CDR3 coding DNA: TGTGCCAGCAGTGCCCCGGGTTCTGTTGATACGCAGTATTTT.

V gene TRBV27 combines with J gene TRBJ1-1, with 11 positions matching TRBD1. CDR1 and CDR2 from the germline V gene are MNHEY and SMNVEV (reference sequence). This CDR3 comprises 18 residues. The J segment lost 1 base and the V segment lost 4 bases, leaving 11 bases of the junction unmatched. Here the CDR3 reads CASSSRGTGGFWNTEAFF. The DNA of the CDR3 is TGTGCCAGCAGTTCCCGCGGGACAGGGGGATTTTGGAACACTGAAGCTTTCTTT.

The rearrangement uses TRBV7-9 and TRBJ2-3; TRBD2 agrees at 12 bases. The CDR3 runs to 16 residues. Losses at the gene ends were 5 bases for V and 2 bases for J; bases not matched to a gene: 5. Germline CDR1 and CDR2: SEHNR and FQNEAQ (reference sequence). In nucleotides, the CDR3 is TGTGCCAGCAGCGACCGGACTAGCGGGATCACAGATACGCAGTATTTT. Translation gives CASSDRTSGITDTQYF.

The chain combines TRBV28 with TRBJ1-5; 7 bases are shared with TRBD1. The trim removed 5 bases at V and 7 bases at J, leaving 8 bases unmatched. Germline CDR1 reads MDHEN; CDR2 reads SYDVKM. This CDR3 is built from 14 residues. The CDR3 bases are TGTGCCAGCAGTCTCAGTCACAGGGGACAGCCCCAGCATTTT. Its protein is CASSLSHRGQPQHF.

CDR3 coding DNA: TGTGCCAGCAGTGCGGGCACAGATACGCAGTATTTT. It is translated as CASSAGTDTQYF. V usage is TRBV6-4 and J usage is TRBJ2-3; D is uncertain. Deletions cut 4 bases from V and 1 base from J, with 3 bases between. The germline gives CDR1 MRHNA, CDR2 SNTAGT. The CDR3 runs 12 residues.

This clonotype was observed many times. The rearrangement links TRBV15 to TRBJ1-5; maybe TRBD1 (5 bases). The CDR3 contains 13 residues. Germline CDR1 and CDR2: LNHNV and YYDKDF (reference sequence). V dropped 3 bases and J dropped 7 bases, with 10 bases sitting between them. The CDR3 region is CATSRGVGQPQHF. CDR3 DNA sequence: TGTGCCACCAGCAGGGGGGTGGGCCAGCCCCAGCATTTT. The complete variable domain, with remaining parts taken from reference TRBV15 and TRBJ1-5, reads DAMVIQNPRYQVTQFGKPVTLSCSQTLNHNVMYWYQQKSSQAPKLLFHYYDKDFNNEADTPDNFQSRRPNTSFCFLDIRSPGLGDTAMYLCATSRGVGQPQHFGDGTRLSIL.